These 2 T cell receptor beta chains originate from one sample sequenced in a study of radiation and T cells in renal cell carcinoma. The time point here: blood 4 weeks post-SBRT, at nephrectomy. Treatment reported: 15 Gy SBRT to primary tumor, nephrectomy 4 weeks later. This table comes from immunoSEQ multiplex PCR, and its TCRdb copy is limited to in-frame clones, with some not included. Of some 150,000 clones in the sample, approximately 86% are singletons; the top ten hold around a sixth. The sample was blood, taken from a patient whose treatment included radiotherapy and nephrectomy. These receptors all stem from a woman aged 45 to 65 with renal cell carcinoma.

This chain connects TRBV19 to TRBJ2-5; no reliable D call. This CDR3 has 11 amino acids. Trimming shortened V by 3 bases and J by 5 bases, and 4 bases separated the two germline ends. Per the germline V gene, CDR1 is LNHDA and CDR2 is SQIVND (reference sequence). CDR3 DNA: TGTGCCAGTAGTATGCAGGAGACCCAGTACTTC. Its translation is CASSMQETQYF.

This clone has more than one count but fewer than ten. The V call is TRBV23-1, the J call TRBJ2-7; D may be TRBD1 (6 bases). TRBV23-1 is an ORF for which the function is uncertain. The CDR3 runs 12 residues. V was shortened by 10 bases and J by 5 bases, with 15 bases between the two germline ends. This CDR3 reads CANRGFPHEQYF. CDR3 in DNA: TGCGCCAATAGGGGGTTCCCCCACGAGCAGTACTTC.